This TCR beta chain derives from a study of shared clonotypes between healthy human individuals. Study in general: A couple of women and a few men aged 18 to 49 made up the donors.

This CDR3 contains 13 residues. Germline values: CDR1 KGHSH, CDR2 LQKENI. Deletions cut 5 bases from V and 4 bases from J, with 12 bases between. All the donors were Caucasian adults who lived in Nashville, Tennessee. Deep was the level used in running the assay. The protocol was immunoSEQ multiplex PCR, while the TCRdb copy is restricted to in-frame clones and leaves out a portion. The table lists about 490,000 clones, more than 75% of them singletons. The clonotype comes from a woman aged 40 to 50 in good health. Some clones in this sample may be carry-over from other donors' samples. The chain links TRBV18 to TRBJ2-7; D gene uncertain. Sequenced sample: PBMCs. CDR3 protein: CASSVAAEYEQYF. The CDR3 DNA reads TGTGCCAGCTCAGTTGCTGCGGAATACGAGCAGTACTTC.